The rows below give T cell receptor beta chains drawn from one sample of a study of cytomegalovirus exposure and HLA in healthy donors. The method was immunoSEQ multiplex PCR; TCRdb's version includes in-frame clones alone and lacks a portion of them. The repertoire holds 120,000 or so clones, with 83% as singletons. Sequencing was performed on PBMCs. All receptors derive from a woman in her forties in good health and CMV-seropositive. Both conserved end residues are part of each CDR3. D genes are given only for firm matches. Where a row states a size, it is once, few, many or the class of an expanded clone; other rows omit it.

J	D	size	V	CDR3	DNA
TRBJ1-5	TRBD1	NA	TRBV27	CASRTGQGNQPQHF	TGTGCCAGCAGGACCGGACAGGGAAATCAGCCCCAGCATTTT
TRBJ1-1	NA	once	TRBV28	CASTPTRGTNTEAFF	TGTGCCAGTACCCCGACCCGGGGAACGAACACTGAAGCTTTCTTT
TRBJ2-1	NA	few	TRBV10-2	CASSEWASTYNEQFF	TGCGCCAGCAGTGAGTGGGCGAGTACCTACAATGAGCAGTTCTTC
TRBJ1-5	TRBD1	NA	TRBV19	CASRGQVVWPQHF	TGTGCCAGTAGAGGACAGGTCGTTTGGCCCCAGCATTTT
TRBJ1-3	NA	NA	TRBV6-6	CASEGQLSGNTIYF	TGTGCCAGCGAAGGACAGCTCTCTGGAAACACCATATATTTT
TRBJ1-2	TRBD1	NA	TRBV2	CASNRQGDYGYTF	TGTGCCAGCAACAGACAGGGAGACTATGGCTACACCTTC
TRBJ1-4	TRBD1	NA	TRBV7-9	CASSLAWDRGYEKLFF	TGTGCCAGCAGCTTAGCGTGGGACAGGGGTTATGAAAAACTGTTTTTT
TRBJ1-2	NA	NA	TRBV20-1	CSARGSGHF	TGCAGTGCTAGAGGCTCTGGCCACTTC
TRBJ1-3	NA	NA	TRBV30	CAWTPGVSGNTIYF	TGTGCCTGGACCCCAGGGGTTTCGGGAAACACCATATATTTT
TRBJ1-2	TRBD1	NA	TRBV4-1	CASSQDPQGAQNYGYTF	TGCGCCAGCAGCCAAGACCCACAGGGGGCGCAGAACTATGGCTACACCTTC
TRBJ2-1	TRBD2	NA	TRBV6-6	CASVRSGSYNEQFF	TGTGCCAGCGTACGTAGCGGGAGCTACAATGAGCAGTTCTTC
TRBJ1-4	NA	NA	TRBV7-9	CASSDRPKGLEKLFF	TGTGCCAGCAGTGACAGGCCTAAGGGTCTGGAAAAACTGTTTTTT
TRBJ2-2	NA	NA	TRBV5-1	CASSVNRVISTGELFF	TGCGCCAGCAGCGTCAACAGGGTAATAAGCACCGGGGAGCTGTTTTTT
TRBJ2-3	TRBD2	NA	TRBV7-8	CASSFYTSGGTDTQYF	TGTGCCAGCAGCTTCTACACTAGCGGGGGCACAGATACGCAGTATTTT
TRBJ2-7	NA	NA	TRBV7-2	CASSLDANFNEQYF	TGTGCCAGCAGCTTAGATGCTAATTTCAACGAGCAGTACTTC
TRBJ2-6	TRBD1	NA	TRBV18	CASSPKTGGSGANVLTF	TGTGCCAGCTCACCGAAGACAGGGGGCTCTGGGGCCAACGTCCTGACTTTC
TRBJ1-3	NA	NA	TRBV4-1	CASSPGRGGAGGNTIYF	TGCGCCAGCAGCCCCGGGAGGGGGGGCGCGGGTGGAAACACCATATATTTT
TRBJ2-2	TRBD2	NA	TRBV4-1	CASSHPLTSGFGSGELFF	TGCGCCAGCAGCCACCCGCTCACTAGCGGATTTGGGTCCGGGGAGCTGTTTTTT
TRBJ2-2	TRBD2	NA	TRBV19	CASSIVLAGAREELFF	TGTGCCAGTAGTATAGTGCTAGCGGGTGCCCGAGAGGAGCTGTTTTTT
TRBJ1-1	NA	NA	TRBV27	CASATGGATEAFF	TGTGCCAGCGCTACGGGGGGGGCCACTGAAGCTTTCTTT
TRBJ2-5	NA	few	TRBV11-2	CASSLGQEETQYF	TGTGCCAGCAGCTTAGGACAGGAAGAGACCCAGTACTTC
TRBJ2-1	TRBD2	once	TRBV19	CASSPGLAGGNEQFF	TGTGCCAGTAGCCCTGGACTAGCGGGAGGCAATGAGCAGTTCTTC
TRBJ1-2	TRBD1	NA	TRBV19	CASSNHPGQGSSGYTF	TGTGCCAGTAGTAATCACCCCGGACAGGGGAGCTCTGGCTACACCTTC
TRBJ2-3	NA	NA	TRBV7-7	CASSLAAYRTDTQYF	TGTGCTAGCAGCTTAGCAGCTTATCGCACAGATACGCAGTATTTT
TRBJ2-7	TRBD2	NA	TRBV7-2	CASSYKSGRIPKALQYF	TGTGCCAGCAGTTACAAAAGCGGGAGAATTCCTAAAGCTTTGCAGTACTTC
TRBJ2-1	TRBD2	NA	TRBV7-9	CASSSGLAGLGNEQFF	TGTGCCAGCAGCTCCGGACTAGCGGGGCTTGGAAATGAGCAGTTCTTC
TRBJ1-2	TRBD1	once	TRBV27	CASSRDRIYGYTF	TGTGCCAGCAGTCGGGACAGAATATATGGCTACACCTTC
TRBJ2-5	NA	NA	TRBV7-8	CASSLMVRGETQYF	TGTGCCAGCAGCTTAATGGTGCGGGGAGAGACCCAGTACTTC
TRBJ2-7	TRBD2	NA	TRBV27	CASTSRGHPNWLGLAGSYEQYF	TGTGCCAGCACCTCAAGGGGGCATCCAAACTGGCTAGGACTAGCGGGGTCCTACGAGCAGTACTTC
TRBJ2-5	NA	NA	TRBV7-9	CASSLGTVLGETQYF	TGTGCCAGCAGCTTAGGCACAGTCTTAGGAGAGACCCAGTACTTC
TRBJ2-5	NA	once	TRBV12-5	CASGLVQSTGVRETQYF	TGTGCTAGTGGTTTGGTACAGTCAACGGGAGTAAGGGAGACCCAGTACTTC
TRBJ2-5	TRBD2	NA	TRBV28	CASRITGTRRQETQYF	TGTGCCAGCAGGATAACCGGGACTAGGAGGCAAGAGACCCAGTACTTC
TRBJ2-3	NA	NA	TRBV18	CASSPPPGFASDTQYF	TGTGCCAGCTCACCACCGCCAGGGTTCGCGTCAGATACGCAGTATTTT
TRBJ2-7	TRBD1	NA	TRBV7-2	CASSWGQVSYEQYF	TGTGCCAGCAGCTGGGGACAGGTCTCCTACGAGCAGTACTTC
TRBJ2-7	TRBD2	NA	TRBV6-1	CASSAGAGARGEQYF	TGTGCCAGCAGTGCGGGAGCGGGAGCTAGGGGCGAGCAGTACTTC
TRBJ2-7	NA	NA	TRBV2	CASRSYEQYF	TGTGCCAGCCGTTCCTACGAGCAGTACTTC
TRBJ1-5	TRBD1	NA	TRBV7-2	CASSPGQGYSNQPQHF	TGTGCCAGCAGCCCAGGACAGGGCTATAGCAATCAGCCCCAGCATTTT
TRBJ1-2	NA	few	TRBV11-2	CASSLASSSNYGYTF	TGTGCCAGCAGCTTAGCGTCGTCTTCTAACTATGGCTACACCTTC
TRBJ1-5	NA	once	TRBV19	CATKLMGNQPQHF	TGTGCCACTAAGCTTATGGGCAATCAGCCCCAGCATTTT
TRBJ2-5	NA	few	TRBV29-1	CSVEGRVKGETQYF	TGCAGCGTTGAGGGCAGAGTCAAAGGAGAGACCCAGTACTTC
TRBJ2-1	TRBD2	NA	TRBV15	CATSSPSGSSYNEQFF	TGTGCCACCAGCTCCCCTAGCGGAAGCTCCTACAATGAGCAGTTCTTC